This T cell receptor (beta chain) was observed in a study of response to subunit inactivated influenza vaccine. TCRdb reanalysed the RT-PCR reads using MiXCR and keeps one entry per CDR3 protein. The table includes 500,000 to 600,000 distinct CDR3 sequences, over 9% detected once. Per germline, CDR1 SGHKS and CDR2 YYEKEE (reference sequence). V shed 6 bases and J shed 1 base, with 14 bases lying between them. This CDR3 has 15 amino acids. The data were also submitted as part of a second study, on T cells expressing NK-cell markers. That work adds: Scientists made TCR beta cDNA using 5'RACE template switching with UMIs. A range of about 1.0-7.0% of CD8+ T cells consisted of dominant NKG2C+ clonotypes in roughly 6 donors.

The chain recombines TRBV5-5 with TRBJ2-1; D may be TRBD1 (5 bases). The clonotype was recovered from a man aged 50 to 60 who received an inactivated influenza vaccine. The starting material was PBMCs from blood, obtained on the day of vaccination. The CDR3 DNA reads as TGTGCCAGCACGAGAATGGGGCAGTCCTACAATGAGCAGTTCTTC. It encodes CASTRMGQSYNEQFF.